This TCR beta chain derives from a study of cytomegalovirus exposure and HLA in healthy donors. Study details: As an earlier analysis found, about 200 million T cells yielded about 120 million unique TCR beta sequences. Study-level points and caveats: It was shown in a later analysis that HLA-associated TCR beta chains were more clonally expanded than other, equally common chains. A reported reduction in N-insertions relative to the roughly 710-donor mean was seen in an Asian-associated ancestry cluster in a later analysis.

The PCR ran on 60 Vbeta and 13 Jbeta primers. Only in-frame clones appear in the TCRdb table, and some are missing; sequencing was by immunoSEQ multiplex PCR. The sample consists of 100,000 to 150,000 clones, just under 80% of them appearing once. Concerning this clone itself: The antigen is unknown.

V lost 6 bases, J lost 6 bases, and 21 bases lay in between. The germline gives CDR1 SNHLY, CDR2 FYNNEI. The CDR3 sequence is 16 residues long. Sequenced sample: PBMCs. This clonotype was sampled from a woman between 40 and 55 years old in good health and CMV-seronegative. This chain uses TRBV2 with TRBJ1-5; D not certain. CDR3 in DNA: TGTGCCAGCAGACTCCTCGAGGGCGACGCAAGTCAGCCCCAGCATTTT. Its translation is CASRLLEGDASQPQHF.